The 14 T cell receptor beta chains reported below all come from one sample, sequenced in a study of CD8 T cells in ankylosing spondylitis. Study outcomes and limitations: Made up of about eight highly homologous variants, a TCR beta motif appeared characteristic of ankylosing spondylitis blood.

TCRdb itself ran the 5' RACE reads through MiXCR, one entry per CDR3 protein. Of roughly 370,000 distinct CDR3 sequences listed, under 25% are singletons. These TCRs' antigens remain unknown. Material for sequencing was blood, either unsorted or a sorted T cell fraction (not recorded which). The source is a male donor with ankylosing spondylitis.

This clonotype was seen a handful of times. The chain recombines TRBV4-1 with TRBJ1-3; D gene unclear. Germline V gene lookup returns CDR1 MGHRA and CDR2 YSYEKL. Trimming pared 2 bases from V and 4 bases from J, leaving 9 bases between. The CDR3 totals 14 residues. CDR3 bases: TGCGCCAGCAGCCAACCTCAGCGGGGAAACACCATATATTTT. Its protein product is CASSQPQRGNTIYF.

The chain carries TRBV29-1 and TRBJ1-1; TRBD1 aligns across 8 bases. The CDR3 is made up of 13 amino acids. Unmatched junction bases numbered 5, after V lost 6 bases and J lost 2 bases. The V gene's germline CDR1 is SQVTM and CDR2 ANQGSEA. CDR3 in DNA: TGCAGCGTCGCGGACAGGGCCAACACTGAAGCTTTCTTT. Encoded protein: CSVADRANTEAFF.

This clonotype was seen many times. V is TRBV28 and J is TRBJ2-3, with unresolved D. The V end lost 4 bases, the J end lost 2 bases, and 1 base lay between the germline ends. CDR1 and CDR2 (germline): MDHEN, SYDVKM. The CDR3 is made up of 11 amino acids. CDR3 sequence: CASSYTDTQYF. The CDR3 DNA reads as TGTGCCAGCAGTTACACAGATACGCAGTATTTT.

The rearrangement joins TRBV10-2 to TRBJ2-7, with 8 positions matching TRBD1. V lost 5 bases, J lost 3 bases, and 6 bases stayed unmatched. There are 14 residues in the CDR3. Per the germline V gene, CDR1 is WSHSY and CDR2 is SAAADI. CDR3 coding DNA: TGCGCCAGCAGTCAGGGGGCCCGGGTCTACGAGCAGTACTTC. Protein product: CASSQGARVYEQYF.

This rearrangement joins TRBV29-1 to TRBJ1-1, with 7 nucleotides matching TRBD1. V trimming: 7 bases; J trimming: 6 bases; junction bases outside the gene matches: 2. The CDR3 extends over 10 amino acids. Germline values: CDR1 SQVTM, CDR2 ANQGSEA. The CDR3 loop reads CSAGQAEAFF. The DNA of the CDR3 is TGCAGCGCCGGACAGGCTGAAGCTTTCTTT. Filled out from reference TRBV29-1 and TRBJ1-1, the complete variable domain reads SAVISQKPSRDICQRGTSLTIQCQVDSQVTMMFWYRQQPGQSLTLIATANQGSEATYESGFVIDKFPISRPNLTFSTLTVSNMSPEDSSIYLCSAGQAEAFFGQGTRLTVV.

The chain carries TRBV6-1 and TRBJ2-3; D is possibly TRBD1 (5 bases). This CDR3 has 15 amino acids. Germline V gene data show CDR1 as MNHNS and CDR2 as SASEGT. V lost 10 bases and J lost 1, with 18 bases in between. This CDR3 reads CANQKWQGGTDTQYF. The CDR3 coding sequence is TGTGCCAACCAAAAGTGGCAGGGCGGCACAGATACGCAGTATTTT.

The rearrangement uses TRBV6-1 and TRBJ1-1, with TRBD1 matching over 9 bases. Germline-derived CDR1 and CDR2 are MNHNS and SASEGT. J lost 3 bases, V lost 4 bases, and 6 bases had no gene match. This CDR3 spans 15 amino acids. The CDR3 coding sequence is TGTGCCAGCAGTGCACAGGGGGCTGGGGACACTGAAGCTTTCTTT. This translates into CASSAQGAGDTEAFF.

This chain links TRBV20-1 with TRBJ1-6; 10 bases fit TRBD1. The CDR3 sequence is 15 residues long. CDR1 DFQATT and CDR2 SNEGSKA come from the germline V gene (reference sequence). V lost 3 bases to trimming and J lost 7 bases; unmatched junction nucleotides: 6. The CDR3 DNA sequence: TGCAGTGCTAGGACCGAGGGACAGGGGAATTCACCCCTCCACTTT. Its translation: CSARTEGQGNSPLHF.

This chain links TRBV5-1 with TRBJ2-7, with 9 bases that match TRBD1. The germline gives CDR1 SGHRS, CDR2 YFSETQ. J gave up 5 bases and V 4 bases, and 10 bases lay outside the gene matches. There are 15 residues in the CDR3. The CDR3 is CASSLIGTGQNEQYF. As DNA, the CDR3 is TGCGCCAGCAGCCTCATTGGGACAGGGCAAAACGAGCAGTACTTC.

The gene calls are TRBV7-3 and TRBJ2-2, with 8 bases matching TRBD2. The CDR3 length is 15 residues. The ends lost 6 bases at V and 2 bases at J; junction bases unmatched: 5. Germline loops: CDR1 SGHTA, CDR2 FQGTGA. CDR3 residues: CASRKLAENTGELFF. CDR3 in DNA: TGTGCCAGCAGAAAACTAGCGGAAAACACCGGGGAGCTGTTTTTT.

This chain uses TRBV19 with TRBJ1-1; 9 bases map to TRBD1. Germline-derived CDR1 and CDR2 are LNHDA and SQIVND (reference sequence). The CDR3 has 13 amino acids. V was clipped by 4 bases and J by 4 bases; unmatched bases: 1. The CDR3, as DNA: TGTGCCAGTAGTAGGGACAGGGCCACTGAAGCTTTCTTT. This gives the protein CASSRDRATEAFF.

V usage is TRBV7-9 and J usage is TRBJ2-7; weak D call: TRBD1 (6 bases). The V and J ends lost 4 bases and 4 bases respectively, with 17 bases between them. Germline loops: CDR1 SEHNR, CDR2 FQNEAQ (reference sequence). The length of the CDR3 is 15 residues. As DNA, the CDR3 is TGTGCCAGCAGCTATGGGAACCGAGGGGGATACGAGCAGTACTTC. Its translation is CASSYGNRGGYEQYF.

This chain joins TRBV7-9 and TRBJ1-1; D remains ambiguous. V lost 5 bases and J lost 8, with 15 bases in between. The length of the CDR3 is 13 residues. The germline gives CDR1 SEHNR, CDR2 FQNEAQ (reference sequence). CDR3 nucleotide sequence: TGTGCCAGCAGCCCCAATGGGGAGGCCGAAGCTTTCTTT. This codes for CASSPNGEAEAFF.

This clonotype was seen many times. V and J are TRBV6-2 or TRBV6-3 and TRBJ2-1; D gene ambiguous. V dropped 2 bases and J dropped 3 bases, with 14 bases sitting between them. The CDR3 has 16 residues. Per germline, CDR1 MNHEY and CDR2 SVGEGT. In DNA, the CDR3 is TGTGCCAGCAGTTACCCGAGTCAACTAAGCTACAATGAGCAGTTCTTC. This translates into CASSYPSQLSYNEQFF.